The 10 T cell receptor beta chains below were found in one sample sequenced in a study of blood T cell repertoires in COVID-19. The table came from immunoSEQ multiplex PCR; TCRdb's copy has only in-frame clones and leaves some out. The table includes 35,000 or so clones, 70% to 90% detected once. Sequencing used peripheral blood. All receptors come from a human donor in a cohort sampled during active or convalescent COVID-19. The donor label of this sample is uncertain.

The chain links TRBV19 to TRBJ1-5; D gene uncertain. V dropped 5 bases and J dropped 5 bases, with 16 bases sitting between them. The CDR3 covers 15 residues. Germline V lookup: CDR1 LNHDA, CDR2 SQIVND (reference sequence). The DNA for the CDR3 is TGTGCCAGTAGTCTCTCCCGAGGTACGCATCAGCCCCAGCATTTT. Its translation is CASSLSRGTHQPQHF.

This chain links TRBV6-6 with TRBJ2-7; 9 bases fit TRBD1. CDR1 and CDR2 from the germline V gene are MNHNY and SVGAGI (reference sequence). This CDR3 comprises 16 residues. The V segment lost 2 bases and the J segment 3 bases; nucleotides outside the gene matches: 8. The CDR3 DNA reads as TGTGCCAGCAGTTACCAAATTCCGGGACAGGGCTACGAGCAGTACTTC. Its translation is CASSYQIPGQGYEQYF.

The chain is built from TRBV5-5 and TRBJ1-1; 10 nucleotides match TRBD1. The CDR3 totals 13 residues. V was clipped by 7 bases and J by 3 bases; unmatched bases: 3. CDR1 SGHKS and CDR2 YYEKEE come from the germline V gene (reference sequence). CDR3 nucleotides: TGTGCCAGCCGACAGGGGGCCGACACTGAAGCTTTCTTT. Translated: CASRQGADTEAFF.

The chain couples TRBV27 to TRBJ1-2, with TRBD1 matching 7 bases. The CDR3 has 15 residues. J was trimmed by 2 bases and V by 5 bases; bases with no gene match: 8. Germline V gives CDR1 MNHEY, CDR2 SMNVEV (reference sequence). The CDR3 sequence is CASSTLTGRNYGYTF. DNA for the CDR3: TGTGCCAGCAGTACGTTGACAGGGAGGAACTATGGCTACACCTTC.

The chain joins TRBV5-6 to TRBJ2-5, with 7 bases fitting TRBD2. The germline gives CDR1 SGHDT, CDR2 YYEEEE. Germline trimming cut 4 bases from V and 2 bases from J; bases unmatched to any gene: 5. CDR3 length: 14 residues. CDR3 sequence: CASSVPGLQETQYF. For the CDR3, the DNA is TGTGCCAGCAGCGTGCCGGGACTACAAGAGACCCAGTACTTC.

The gene calls are TRBV3-1 (or the pseudogene TRBV3-2) and TRBJ2-7; 10 nucleotides line up with TRBD2. Germline values: CDR1 LGHDT, CDR2 YNNKEL (reference sequence). V was pared by 0 bases and J by 1 base, with 18 bases of the junction left unmatched. This CDR3 contains 21 residues. The CDR3 nucleotides read TGTGCCAGCAGCCAAGATTCGGGGCGACTAGCGGGTGTGACTTTATCCTACGAGCAGTACTTC. This translates into CASSQDSGRLAGVTLSYEQYF.

CDR3 sequence reads: CATSDSSLGGPYNEQFF. CDR3 sequence (DNA): TGTGCCACCAGTGATTCTTCTCTGGGGGGGCCCTACAATGAGCAGTTCTTC. The chain recombines TRBV24-1 with TRBJ2-1; a weak D match, TRBD2 (7 bases). The germline V gene encodes CDR1 KGHDR and CDR2 SFDVKD. The CDR3 spans 17 residues. V gave up 2 bases and J gave up 2 bases, with 15 bases separating them.

The rearrangement uses TRBV11-1 and TRBJ2-1, with D possibly matching TRBD2 (5 bases). CDR3 size: 14 residues. Germline V gene sequence: CDR1 SGHAT, CDR2 FQDESV (reference sequence). V lost 3 bases, J lost 5 bases, and 11 bases lay in between. As DNA, the CDR3 is TGTGCCAGCAGCTTGTTGAGGGCCCACAATGAGCAGTTCTTC. Its protein product is CASSLLRAHNEQFF.

The V and J genes are TRBV2 and TRBJ2-7; possibly TRBD1 for D (6 bases). V dropped 6 bases and J dropped 0 bases, with 9 bases sitting between them. Per germline, CDR1 SNHLY and CDR2 FYNNEI. This CDR3 is built from 13 residues. The CDR3 loop reads CASSRDNSYEQYF. As DNA, the CDR3 is TGTGCCAGCAGCCGGGACAACTCCTACGAGCAGTACTTC.

The V call is TRBV7-2, the J call TRBJ2-1; D might be TRBD1 (6 bases). The CDR3 extends over 16 amino acids. The germline gives CDR1 SGHTA, CDR2 FQGNSA. Trimming removed 2 bases at V and 5 bases at J, with 16 bases between. The CDR3 here is CASSLYPTGTNNEQFF. Written as DNA, the CDR3 is TGTGCCAGCAGCTTATATCCTACCGGGACAAACAATGAGCAGTTCTTC.